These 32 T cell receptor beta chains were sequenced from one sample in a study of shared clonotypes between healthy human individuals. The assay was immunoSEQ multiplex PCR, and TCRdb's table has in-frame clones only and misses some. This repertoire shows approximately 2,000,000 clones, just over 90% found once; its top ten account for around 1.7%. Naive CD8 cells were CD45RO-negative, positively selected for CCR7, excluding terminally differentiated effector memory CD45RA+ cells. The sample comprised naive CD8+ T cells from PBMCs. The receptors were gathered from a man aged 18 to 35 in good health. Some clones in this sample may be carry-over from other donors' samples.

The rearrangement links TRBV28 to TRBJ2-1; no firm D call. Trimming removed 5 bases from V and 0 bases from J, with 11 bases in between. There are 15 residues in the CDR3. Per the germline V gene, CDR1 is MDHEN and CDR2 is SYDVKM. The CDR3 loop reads CASSNPGSSYNEQFF. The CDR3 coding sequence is TGTGCCAGCAGTAACCCAGGTAGCTCCTACAATGAGCAGTTCTTC.

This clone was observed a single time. The CDR3 is CASNPAEEVGEQFF. The DNA of the CDR3 is TGTGCCAGCAATCCAGCGGAGGAGGTCGGTGAGCAGTTCTTC. The J gene is TRBJ2-1, the V gene TRBV28; possibly TRBD2 for D (5 bases). Germline-derived CDR1 and CDR2 are MDHEN and SYDVKM. The CDR3 consists of 14 residues. Trimming pared 7 bases from V and 9 bases from J, leaving 19 bases between.

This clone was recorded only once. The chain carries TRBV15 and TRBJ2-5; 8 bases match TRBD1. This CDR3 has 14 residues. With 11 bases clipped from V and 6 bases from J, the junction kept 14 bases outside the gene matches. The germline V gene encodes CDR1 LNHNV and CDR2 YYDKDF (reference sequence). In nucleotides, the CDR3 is TGTGCCGCCCAGGACAGGGTAGTAGGGAAGACCCAGTACTTC. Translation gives CAAQDRVVGKTQYF.

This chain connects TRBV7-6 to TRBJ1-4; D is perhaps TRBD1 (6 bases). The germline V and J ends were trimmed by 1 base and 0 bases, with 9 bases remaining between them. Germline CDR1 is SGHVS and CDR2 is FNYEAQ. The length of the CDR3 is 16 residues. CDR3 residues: CASSLGDTATNEKLFF. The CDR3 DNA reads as TGTGCCAGCAGCTTAGGGGACACTGCAACTAATGAAAAACTGTTTTTT.

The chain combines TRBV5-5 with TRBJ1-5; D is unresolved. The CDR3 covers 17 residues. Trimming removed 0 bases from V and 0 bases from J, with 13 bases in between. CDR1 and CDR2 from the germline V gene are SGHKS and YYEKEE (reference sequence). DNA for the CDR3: TGTGCCAGCAGCTTGGGGCGGTTAGGTTCTAGCAATCAGCCCCAGCATTTT. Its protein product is CASSLGRLGSSNQPQHF.

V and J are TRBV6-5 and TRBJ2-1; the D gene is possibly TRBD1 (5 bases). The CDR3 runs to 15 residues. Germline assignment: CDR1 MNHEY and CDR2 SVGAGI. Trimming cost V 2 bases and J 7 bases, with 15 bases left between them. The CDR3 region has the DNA TGTGCCAGCAGTTACAGCTCTGGCAGGACAAATGAGCAGTTCTTC. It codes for CASSYSSGRTNEQFF.

The DNA of the CDR3 is TGTGCCAGCAGTTTGGGGGGACAGGCCACTTCCTACGAGCAGTACTTC. This codes for CASSLGGQATSYEQYF. This chain connects TRBV27 to TRBJ2-7; 8 bases fit TRBD1. V dropped 3 bases and J dropped 1; count of bases not matched to a gene: 8. Germline-derived CDR1 and CDR2 are MNHEY and SMNVEV (reference sequence). The length of the CDR3 is 16 residues.

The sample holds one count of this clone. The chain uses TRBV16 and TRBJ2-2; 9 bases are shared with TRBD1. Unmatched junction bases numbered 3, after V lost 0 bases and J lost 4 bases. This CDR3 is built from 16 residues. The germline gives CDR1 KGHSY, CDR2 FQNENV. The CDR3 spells CASSQSNRGPTGELFF. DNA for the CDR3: TGTGCCAGCAGCCAATCTAACAGGGGGCCCACCGGGGAGCTGTTTTTT.

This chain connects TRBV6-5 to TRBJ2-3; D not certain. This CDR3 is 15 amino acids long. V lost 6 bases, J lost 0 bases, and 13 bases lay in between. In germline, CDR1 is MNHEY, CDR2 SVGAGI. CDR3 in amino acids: CASSPRTASTDTQYF. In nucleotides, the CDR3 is TGTGCCAGCAGCCCTCGGACGGCTAGCACAGATACGCAGTATTTT.

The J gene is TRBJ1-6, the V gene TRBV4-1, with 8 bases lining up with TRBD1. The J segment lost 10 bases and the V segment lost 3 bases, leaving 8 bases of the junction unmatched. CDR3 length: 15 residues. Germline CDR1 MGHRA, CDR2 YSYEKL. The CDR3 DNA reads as TGCGCCAGCAGCCAGCGGACAGGGCTTGGATCACCCCTCCACTTT. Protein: CASSQRTGLGSPLHF.

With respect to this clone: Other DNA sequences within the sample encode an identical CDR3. The CDR3 sequence is CASSLGLAVYNEQFF. Here the CDR3 DNA reads TGTGCCAGCAGTCTGGGACTAGCGGTCTACAATGAGCAGTTCTTC. The chain combines TRBV27 with TRBJ2-1; 11 bases line up with TRBD2. In germline, CDR1 is MNHEY, CDR2 SMNVEV (reference sequence). The J segment lost 3 bases and the V segment lost 5 bases, leaving 3 bases of the junction unmatched. The CDR3 spans 15 residues.

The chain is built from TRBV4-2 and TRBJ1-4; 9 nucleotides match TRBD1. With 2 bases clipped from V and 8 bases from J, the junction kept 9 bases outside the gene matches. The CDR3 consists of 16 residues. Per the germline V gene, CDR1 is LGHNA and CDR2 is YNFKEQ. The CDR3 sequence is CASSQYGTGKFEKLFF. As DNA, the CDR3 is TGTGCCAGCAGCCAATATGGGACAGGGAAGTTCGAAAAACTGTTTTTT.

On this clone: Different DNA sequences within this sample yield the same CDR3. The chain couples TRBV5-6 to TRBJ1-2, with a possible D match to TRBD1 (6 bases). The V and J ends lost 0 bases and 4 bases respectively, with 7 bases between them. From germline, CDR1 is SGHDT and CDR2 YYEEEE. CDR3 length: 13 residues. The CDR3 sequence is CASSLEGGYGYTF. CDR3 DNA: TGTGCCAGCAGCTTGGAAGGGGGCTATGGCTACACCTTC.

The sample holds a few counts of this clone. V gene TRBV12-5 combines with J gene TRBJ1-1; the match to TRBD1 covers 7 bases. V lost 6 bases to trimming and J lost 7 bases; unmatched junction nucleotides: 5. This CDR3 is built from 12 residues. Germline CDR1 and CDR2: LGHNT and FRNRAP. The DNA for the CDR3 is TGTGCTAGTGGCTCTGGGACAGTTGAAGCTTTCTTT. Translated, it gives CASGSGTVEAFF.

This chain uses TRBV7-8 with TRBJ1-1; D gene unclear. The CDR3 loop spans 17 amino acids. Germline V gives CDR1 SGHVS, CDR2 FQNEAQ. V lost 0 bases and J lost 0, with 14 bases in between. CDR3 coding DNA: TGTGCCAGCAGCTTAGCATTTATAGGCGGAATGAACACTGAAGCTTTCTTT. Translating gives CASSLAFIGGMNTEAFF.

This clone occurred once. CDR3 coding DNA: TGTGCCAGCAGCTCAGGGGGGTTCCGGAGTTGGGGAGAGACCCAGTACTTC. Translated: CASSSGGFRSWGETQYF. The chain recombines TRBV11-2 with TRBJ2-5, with D tentatively TRBD1 (7 bases). V was pared by 4 bases and J by 4 bases, with 22 bases between. Per germline, CDR1 SGHAT and CDR2 FQNNGV. The CDR3 sequence is 17 residues long. The variable domain in full, with the rest retrieved from reference TRBV11-2 and TRBJ2-5, is EAGVAQSPRYKIIEKRQSVAFWCNPISGHATLYWYQQILGQGPKLLIQFQNNGVVDDSQLPKDRFSAERLKGVDSTLKIQPAKLEDSAVYLCASSSGGFRSWGETQYFGPGTRLLVL.

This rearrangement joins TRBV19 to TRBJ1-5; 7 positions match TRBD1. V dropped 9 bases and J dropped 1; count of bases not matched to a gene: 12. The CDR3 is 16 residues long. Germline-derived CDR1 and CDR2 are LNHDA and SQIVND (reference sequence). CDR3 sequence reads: CARNRGEGLSNQPQHF. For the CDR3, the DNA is TGTGCCAGGAACAGGGGTGAAGGGTTAAGCAATCAGCCCCAGCATTTT.

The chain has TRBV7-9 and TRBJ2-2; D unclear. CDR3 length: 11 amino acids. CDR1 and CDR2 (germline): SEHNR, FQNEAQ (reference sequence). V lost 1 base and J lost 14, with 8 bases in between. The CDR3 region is CASSLVSELFF. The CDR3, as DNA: TGTGCCAGCAGCTTAGTGTCAGAACTGTTTTTT.

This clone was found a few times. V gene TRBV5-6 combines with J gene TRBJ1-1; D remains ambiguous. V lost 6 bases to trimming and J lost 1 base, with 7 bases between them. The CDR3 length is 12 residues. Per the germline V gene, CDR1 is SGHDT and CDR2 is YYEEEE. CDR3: CASIASNTEAFF. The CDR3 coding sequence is TGTGCCAGCATCGCCTCGAACACTGAAGCTTTCTTT.

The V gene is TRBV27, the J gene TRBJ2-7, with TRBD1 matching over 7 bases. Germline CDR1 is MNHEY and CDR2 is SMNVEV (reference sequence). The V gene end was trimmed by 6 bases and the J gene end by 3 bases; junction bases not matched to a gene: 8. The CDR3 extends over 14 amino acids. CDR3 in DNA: TGTGCCAGCAGAGCCGACAGGGCCCACTACGAGCAGTACTTC. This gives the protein CASRADRAHYEQYF.

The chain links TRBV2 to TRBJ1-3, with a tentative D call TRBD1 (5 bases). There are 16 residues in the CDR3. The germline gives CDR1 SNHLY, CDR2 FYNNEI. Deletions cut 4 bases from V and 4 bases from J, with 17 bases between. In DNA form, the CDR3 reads TGTGCCAGCAGTGCGGGTCAGGGAAGAGCGGGAAACACCATATATTTT. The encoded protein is CASSAGQGRAGNTIYF.

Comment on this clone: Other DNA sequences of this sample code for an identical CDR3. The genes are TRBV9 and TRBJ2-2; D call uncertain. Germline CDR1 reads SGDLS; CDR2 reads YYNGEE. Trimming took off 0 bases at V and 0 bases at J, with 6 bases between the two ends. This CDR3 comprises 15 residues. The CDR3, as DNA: TGTGCCAGCAGCGTAGGCCGGACGAACACCGGGGAGCTGTTTTTT. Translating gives CASSVGRTNTGELFF.

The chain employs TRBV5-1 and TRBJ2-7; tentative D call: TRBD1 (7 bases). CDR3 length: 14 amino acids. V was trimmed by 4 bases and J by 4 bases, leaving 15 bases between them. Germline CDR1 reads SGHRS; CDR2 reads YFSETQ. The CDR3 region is CASSIRTGGYEQYF. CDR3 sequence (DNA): TGCGCCAGCAGCATCCGGACAGGAGGGTACGAGCAGTACTTC.

The CDR3 DNA reads as TGTGCCAGCGGCCCTTTGGGGGATACGCAGTATTTT. Protein sequence: CASGPLGDTQYF. This sequence joins TRBV9 and TRBJ2-3; D gene uncertain. Germline CDR1 SGDLS, CDR2 YYNGEE. This CDR3 comprises 12 residues. Trimming removed 7 bases at V and 6 bases at J, with 12 bases between.

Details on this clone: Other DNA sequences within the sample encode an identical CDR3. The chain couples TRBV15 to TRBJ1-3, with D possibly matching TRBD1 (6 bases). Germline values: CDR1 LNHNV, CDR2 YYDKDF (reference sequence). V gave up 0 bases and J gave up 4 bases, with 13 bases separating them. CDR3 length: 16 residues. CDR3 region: CATSRDRGLTGNTIYF. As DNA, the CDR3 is TGTGCCACCAGCAGAGACAGGGGTTTGACGGGAAACACCATATATTTT.

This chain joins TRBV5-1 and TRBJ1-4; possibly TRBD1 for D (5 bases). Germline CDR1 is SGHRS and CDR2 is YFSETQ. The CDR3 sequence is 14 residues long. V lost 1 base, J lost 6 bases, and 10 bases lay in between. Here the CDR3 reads CASSLSRGHEKLFF. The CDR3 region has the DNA TGCGCCAGCAGCTTGAGTAGGGGCCATGAAAAACTGTTTTTT. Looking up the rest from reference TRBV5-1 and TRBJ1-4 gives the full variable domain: KAGVTQTPRYLIKTRGQQVTLSCSPISGHRSVSWYQQTPGQGLQFLFEYFSETQRNKGNFPGRFSGRQFSNSRSEMNVSTLELGDSALYLCASSLSRGHEKLFFGSGTQLSVL.

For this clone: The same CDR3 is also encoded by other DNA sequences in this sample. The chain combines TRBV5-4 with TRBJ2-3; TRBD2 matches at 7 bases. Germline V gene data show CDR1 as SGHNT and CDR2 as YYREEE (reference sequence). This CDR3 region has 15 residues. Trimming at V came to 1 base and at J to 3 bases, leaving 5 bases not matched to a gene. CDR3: CASSLRRERTDTQYF. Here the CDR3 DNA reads TGTGCCAGCAGCTTGAGGCGGGAGAGGACAGATACGCAGTATTTT.

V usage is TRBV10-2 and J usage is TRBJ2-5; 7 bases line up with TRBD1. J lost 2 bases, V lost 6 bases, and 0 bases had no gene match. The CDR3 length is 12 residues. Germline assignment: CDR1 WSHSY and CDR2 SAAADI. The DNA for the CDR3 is TGCGCCAGCAGGGACAGGCAAGAGACCCAGTACTTC. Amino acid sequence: CASRDRQETQYF.

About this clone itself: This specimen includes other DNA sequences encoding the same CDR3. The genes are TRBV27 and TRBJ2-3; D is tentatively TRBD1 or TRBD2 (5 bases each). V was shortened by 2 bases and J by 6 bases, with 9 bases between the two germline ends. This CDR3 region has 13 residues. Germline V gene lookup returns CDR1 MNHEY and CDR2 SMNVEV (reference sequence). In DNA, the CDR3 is TGTGCCAGCAGTTTAATTCGGGGCGATACGCAGTATTTT. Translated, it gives CASSLIRGDTQYF.

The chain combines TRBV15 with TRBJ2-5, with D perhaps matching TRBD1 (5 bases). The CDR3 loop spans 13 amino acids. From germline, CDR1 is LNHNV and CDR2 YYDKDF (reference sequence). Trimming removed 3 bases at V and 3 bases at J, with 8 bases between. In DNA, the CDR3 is TGTGCCACCAGCAGCAGGGAAGAAGAGACCCAGTACTTC. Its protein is CATSSREEETQYF.

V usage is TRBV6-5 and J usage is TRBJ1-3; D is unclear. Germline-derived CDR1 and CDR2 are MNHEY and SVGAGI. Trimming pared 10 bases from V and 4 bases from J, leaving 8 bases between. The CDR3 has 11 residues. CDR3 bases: TGTGCCACCTCGGTCGGAAACACCATATATTTT. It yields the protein CATSVGNTIYF.

The CDR3, as DNA: TGTGCCAGCAGCAGTGGACTAGCGGGAGTCACAGATACGCAGTATTTT. As protein: CASSSGLAGVTDTQYF. The V and J genes are TRBV13 and TRBJ2-3, with TRBD2 matching 13 bases. After removal of 5 bases from V and 2 bases from J, the junction contained 4 bases not matched to a gene. CDR3 length: 16 amino acids. Germline loops: CDR1 PRHDT, CDR2 FYEKMQ (reference sequence). The entire variable domain, with the rest obtained from reference TRBV13 and TRBJ2-3, is as follows: AAGVIQSPRHLIKEKRETATLKCYPIPRHDTVYWYQQGPGQDPQFLISFYEKMQSDKGSIPDRFSAQQFSDYHSELNMSSLELGDSALYFCASSSGLAGVTDTQYFGPGTRLTVL.